This TCR beta chain was captured in a study of cytomegalovirus exposure and HLA in healthy donors. Points from the study as a whole: Highest at DRB1 and lowest at HLA-C, TCR association rates differed among HLA loci in a later analysis.

V gave up 4 bases and J gave up 8 bases, with 11 bases separating them. Germline CDR1 and CDR2: GTSNPN and SVGIG (reference sequence). The CDR3 runs to 11 residues. Note on this clone: What it binds is unknown.

60 Vbeta and 13 Jbeta primers were used in PCR. Clones were read by immunoSEQ multiplex PCR, and TCRdb kept only the in-frame ones, dropping some. The sample has 60,000 to 95,000 clones; about 78% are singletons. The chain has TRBV30 and TRBJ1-2; no clear D gene. Sequencing used PBMCs. This TCR derives from a woman between 40 and 55 years old in good health and CMV-seropositive. The CDR3 loop reads CAWTEGLGYTF. Here the CDR3 DNA reads TGTGCCTGGACAGAGGGCTTGGGCTACACCTTC.